The source of this TCR beta chain is a study of OX40 agonist ivuxolimab in advanced cancers. Study-level results: Among some nonresponders, normalized T-cell clonal expansion was also low.

This CDR3 has 12 amino acids. The germline gives CDR1 MRHNA, CDR2 SNTAGT. V was pared by 2 bases and J by 10 bases, with 11 bases between. Clones were sequenced by immunoSEQ multiplex PCR, and TCRdb holds only the in-frame ones, with some missing. The sample includes about 64,000 clones, about 87% seen only once; the top ten take about 2.7%. Concerning this clone itself: Its specificity is unknown.

This rearrangement joins TRBV6-4 to TRBJ1-1, with D perhaps TRBD1 (5 bases). The receptor's source is an adult with an advanced solid tumor such as melanoma, head and neck, liver or kidney cancer. Sequencing was performed on CD4+ or CD8+ T cells sorted from blood, taken in a trial of the OX40 agonist ivuxolimab. The CDR3 loop is CASSDLGGVAFF. For the CDR3, the DNA is TGTGCCAGCAGTGACCTCGGAGGGGTAGCTTTCTTT.